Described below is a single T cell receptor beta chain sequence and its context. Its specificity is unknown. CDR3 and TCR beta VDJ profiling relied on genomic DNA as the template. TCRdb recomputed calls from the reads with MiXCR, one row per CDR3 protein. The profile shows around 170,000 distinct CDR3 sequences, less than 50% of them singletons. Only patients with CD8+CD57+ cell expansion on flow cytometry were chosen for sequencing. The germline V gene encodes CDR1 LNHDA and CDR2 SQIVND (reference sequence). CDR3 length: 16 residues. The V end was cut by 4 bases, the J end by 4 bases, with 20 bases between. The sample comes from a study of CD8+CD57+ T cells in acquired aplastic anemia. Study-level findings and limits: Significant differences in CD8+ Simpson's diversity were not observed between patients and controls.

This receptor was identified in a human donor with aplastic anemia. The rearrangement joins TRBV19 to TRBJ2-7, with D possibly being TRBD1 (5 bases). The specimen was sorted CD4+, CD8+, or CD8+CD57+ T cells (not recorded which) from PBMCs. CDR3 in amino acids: CASSTNPDITEYEQYF. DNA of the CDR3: TGTGCCAGTAGTACGAACCCGGACATCACCGAATACGAGCAGTACTTC.